These 9 T cell receptor beta chains originate from one sample sequenced in a study of T cells after posttransplantation cyclophosphamide. The data were produced by immunoSEQ multiplex PCR, yet TCRdb's version contains in-frame clones alone and is incomplete. The data list tens of thousands of clones, none observed once; 6.5% to 7% falls to the top ten. Sequencing input: PBMCs. The receptors shown here come from a woman in her 50s in good health and a related stem cell transplant donor.

This clone was counted many times. The rearrangement links TRBV4-2 to TRBJ2-1; perhaps TRBD2 as D (8 bases). Trimming took off 8 bases at V and 1 base at J, with 21 bases between the two ends. The CDR3 spans 17 residues. The germline gives CDR1 LGHNA, CDR2 YNFKEQ. The CDR3 DNA sequence: TGTGCCAGCTCCCCAGGGGGAGCGGGAGAATCCTACAATGAGCAGTTCTTC. Protein sequence: CASSPGGAGESYNEQFF.

Many counts were recorded for this clone. CDR3 region: CASSLEGTDTQYF. The DNA of the CDR3 is TGCGCCAGCAGCTTAGAAGGTACAGATACGCAGTATTTT. V usage is TRBV5-1 and J usage is TRBJ2-3, with D uncertain. V lost 2 bases to trimming and J lost 3 bases, with 7 bases between them. Germline assignment: CDR1 SGHRS and CDR2 YFSETQ. The CDR3 spans 13 residues.

This clone was counted ten times or more. The gene calls are TRBV2 and TRBJ2-7; 10 bases are shared with TRBD2. From germline, CDR1 is SNHLY and CDR2 FYNNEI. The CDR3 is made up of 16 amino acids. J lost 3 bases, V lost 6 bases, and 11 bases had no gene match. This CDR3 reads CASRGALAGEGYEQYF. The CDR3 DNA reads TGTGCCAGCAGGGGGGCCCTAGCGGGAGAAGGCTACGAGCAGTACTTC.

This clone was counted at least ten times. The gene calls are TRBV5-1 and TRBJ2-7, with D tentatively TRBD2 (5 bases). Germline CDR1 SGHRS, CDR2 YFSETQ. The CDR3 is 14 residues long. The V gene lost 5 bases and the J gene lost 6 bases, with 18 bases spanning the gap. The chain's CDR3 is CASSPGVASVEQYF. As DNA, the CDR3 is TGCGCCAGCAGTCCCGGGGTCGCGTCCGTCGAGCAGTACTTC.

This clone was recorded many times. V gene TRBV6-6 combines with J gene TRBJ1-5, with D maybe TRBD1 (5 bases). The V end lost 6 bases, the J end lost 5 bases, and 8 bases lay between the germline ends. CDR1 is MNHNY and CDR2 is SVGAGI in the germline V gene (reference sequence). This CDR3 contains 12 residues. The CDR3 bases are TGTGCCAGCAGCCTACAGGATCAGCCCCAGCATTTT. Translating gives CASSLQDQPQHF.

This clone was detected ten times or more. The chain employs TRBV19 and TRBJ2-3; 13 bases are a match to TRBD2. The V gene end was trimmed by 7 bases and the J gene end by 5 bases; junction bases not matched to a gene: 6. This CDR3 spans 15 amino acids. Germline-derived CDR1 and CDR2 are LNHDA and SQIVND (reference sequence). CDR3 bases: TGTGCCAGTAATCCCGGACTAGCGGGAGAAGATACGCAGTATTTT. The encoded protein is CASNPGLAGEDTQYF.

At least ten counts were recorded for this clone. The chain combines TRBV12-3 or TRBV12-4 with TRBJ2-1, with no clear D. This CDR3 has 11 amino acids. V shed 6 bases and J shed 4 bases, with 4 bases lying between them. The CDR3 loop reads CASRLYNEQFF. DNA for the CDR3: TGTGCCAGCAGACTTTACAATGAGCAGTTCTTC.

This clone was seen many times. The CDR3, as DNA: TGTGCCAGCAGCAGGGACAGGGGGGCTTCCCGAGATACGCAGTATTTT. Its translation: CASSRDRGASRDTQYF. The V gene is TRBV2, the J gene TRBJ2-3, with 11 bases identical to TRBD1. The CDR3 totals 16 residues. V was clipped by 6 bases and J by 5 bases; unmatched bases: 10. Germline loops: CDR1 SNHLY, CDR2 FYNNEI. The complete variable domain, with remaining parts taken from reference TRBV2 and TRBJ2-3, reads EPEVTQTPSHQVTQMGQEVILRCVPISNHLYFYWYRQILGQKVEFLVSFYNNEISEKSEIFDDQFSVERPDGSNFTLKIRSTKLEDSAMYFCASSRDRGASRDTQYFGPGTRLTVL.

The table lists this clone with many counts. The chain couples TRBV19 to TRBJ1-2; a weak D match, TRBD1 (5 bases). CDR3 size: 15 residues. CDR1 LNHDA and CDR2 SQIVND come from the germline V gene (reference sequence). V was shortened by 7 bases and J by 6 bases, with 21 bases between the two germline ends. The CDR3 coding sequence is TGTGCCAGTACCAACCAAGCGGGGGGGTTCGATGGCTACACCTTC. This sequence encodes CASTNQAGGFDGYTF.